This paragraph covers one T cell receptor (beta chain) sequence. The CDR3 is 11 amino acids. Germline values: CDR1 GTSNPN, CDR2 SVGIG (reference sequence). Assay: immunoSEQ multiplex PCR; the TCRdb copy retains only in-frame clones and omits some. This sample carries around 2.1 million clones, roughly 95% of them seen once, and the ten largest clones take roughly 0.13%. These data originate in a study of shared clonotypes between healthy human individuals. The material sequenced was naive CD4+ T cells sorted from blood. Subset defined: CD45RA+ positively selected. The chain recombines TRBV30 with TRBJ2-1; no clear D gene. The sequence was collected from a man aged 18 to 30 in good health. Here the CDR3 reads CASQPWDEQFF. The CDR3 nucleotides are TGTGCTTCGCAACCCTGGGATGAGCAGTTCTTC. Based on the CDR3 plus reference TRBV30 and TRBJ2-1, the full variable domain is SQTIHQWPATLVQPVGSPLSLECTVEGTSNPNLYWYRQAAGRGLQLLFYSVGIGQISSEVPQNLSASRPQDRQFILSSKKLLLSDSGFYLCASQPWDEQFFGPGTRLTVL.